The sequence of this TCR beta chain was determined in a study of shared clonotypes between healthy human individuals. CD8 cells classed as naive were CD45RO-negative and positively selected for CCR7, excluding terminally differentiated effector memory CD45RA+ cells. This table comes from immunoSEQ multiplex PCR, and its TCRdb copy is limited to in-frame clones, with some not included. The sample shows 2 million to 2.5 million clones, roughly 91% of them seen only once. The CDR3 extends over 19 amino acids. V lost 1 base, J lost 1 base, and 12 bases stayed unmatched. Germline V gene data show CDR1 as SGHVS and CDR2 as FNYEAQ.

The sequencing sample was made of naive CD8+ T cells from PBMCs. The chain joins TRBV7-6 to TRBJ2-3; TRBD1 agrees at 9 bases. This clonotype originated in a man younger than 35 in good health. Some clones in this sample may be carry-over from other donors' samples. CDR3: CASSLEGTIGDRGTDTQYF. The CDR3 nucleotides are TGTGCCAGCAGCTTAGAGGGGACAATCGGGGACAGGGGCACAGATACGCAGTATTTT.